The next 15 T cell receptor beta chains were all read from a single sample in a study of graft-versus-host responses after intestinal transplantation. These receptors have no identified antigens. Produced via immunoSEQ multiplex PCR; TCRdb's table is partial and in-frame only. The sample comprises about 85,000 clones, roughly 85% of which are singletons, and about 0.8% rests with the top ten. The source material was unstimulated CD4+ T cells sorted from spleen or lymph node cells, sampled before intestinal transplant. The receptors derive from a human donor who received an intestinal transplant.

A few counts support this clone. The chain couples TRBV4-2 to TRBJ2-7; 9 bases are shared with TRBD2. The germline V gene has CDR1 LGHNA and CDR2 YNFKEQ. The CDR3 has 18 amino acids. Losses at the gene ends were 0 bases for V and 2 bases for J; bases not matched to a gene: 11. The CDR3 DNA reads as TGTGCCAGCAGCCAAGAGGGACTAGCAGTTCAAGCTGCCTACGAGCAGTACTTC. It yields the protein CASSQEGLAVQAAYEQYF.

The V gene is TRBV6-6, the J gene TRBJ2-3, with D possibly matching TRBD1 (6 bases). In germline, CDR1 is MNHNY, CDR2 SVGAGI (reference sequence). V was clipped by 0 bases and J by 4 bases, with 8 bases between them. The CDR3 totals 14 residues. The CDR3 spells CASSYSTGPDTQYF. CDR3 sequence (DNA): TGTGCCAGCAGTTACTCGACAGGACCAGATACGCAGTATTTT.

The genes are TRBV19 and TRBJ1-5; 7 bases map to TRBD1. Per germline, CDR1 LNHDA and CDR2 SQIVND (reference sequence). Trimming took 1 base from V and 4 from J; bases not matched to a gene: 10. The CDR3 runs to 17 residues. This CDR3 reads CASSIALGTVLNQPQHF. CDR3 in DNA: TGTGCCAGTAGTATAGCTTTAGGGACAGTTCTAAATCAGCCCCAGCATTTT. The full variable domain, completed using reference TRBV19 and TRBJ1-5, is DGGITQSPKYLFRKEGQNVTLSCEQNLNHDAMYWYRQDPGQGLRLIYYSQIVNDFQKGDIAEGYSVSREKKESFPLTVTSAQKNPTAFYLCASSIALGTVLNQPQHFGDGTRLSIL.

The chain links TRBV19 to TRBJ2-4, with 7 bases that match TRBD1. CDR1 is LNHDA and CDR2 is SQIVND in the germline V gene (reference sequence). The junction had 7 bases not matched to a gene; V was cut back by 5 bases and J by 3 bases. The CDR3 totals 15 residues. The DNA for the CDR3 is TGTGCCAGTAGTGCACAGGGGAAGGGCAAAAACATTCAGTACTTC. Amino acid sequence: CASSAQGKGKNIQYF.

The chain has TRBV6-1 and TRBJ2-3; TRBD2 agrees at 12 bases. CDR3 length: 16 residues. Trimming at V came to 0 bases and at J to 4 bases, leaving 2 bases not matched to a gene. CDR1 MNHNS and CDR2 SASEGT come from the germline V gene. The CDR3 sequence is CASSEALAGGSDTQYF. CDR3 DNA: TGTGCCAGCAGTGAAGCACTAGCGGGGGGCTCAGATACGCAGTATTTT.

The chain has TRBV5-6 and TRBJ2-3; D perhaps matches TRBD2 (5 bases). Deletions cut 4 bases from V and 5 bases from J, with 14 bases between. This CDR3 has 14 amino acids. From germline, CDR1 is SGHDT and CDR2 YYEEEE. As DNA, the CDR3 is TGTGCCAGCAGCCAAAGGTCTCGGGGAGATACGCAGTATTTT. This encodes CASSQRSRGDTQYF.

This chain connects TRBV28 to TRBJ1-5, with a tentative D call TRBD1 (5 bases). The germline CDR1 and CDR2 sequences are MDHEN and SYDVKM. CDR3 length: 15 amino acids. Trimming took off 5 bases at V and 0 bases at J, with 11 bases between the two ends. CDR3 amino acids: CASSRQLFSNQPQHF. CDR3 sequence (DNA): TGTGCCAGCAGTCGACAGTTATTTAGCAATCAGCCCCAGCATTTT. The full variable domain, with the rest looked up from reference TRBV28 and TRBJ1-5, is DVKVTQSSRYLVKRTGEKVFLECVQDMDHENMFWYRQDPGLGLRLIYFSYDVKMKEKGDIPEGYSVSREKKERFSLILESASTNQTSMYLCASSRQLFSNQPQHFGDGTRLSIL.

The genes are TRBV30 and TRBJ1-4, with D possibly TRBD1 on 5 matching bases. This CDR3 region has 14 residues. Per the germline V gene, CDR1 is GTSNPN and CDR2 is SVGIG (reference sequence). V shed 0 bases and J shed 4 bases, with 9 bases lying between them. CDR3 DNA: TGTGCCTGGAGTGTGGGGGGGGGTAATGAAAAACTGTTTTTT. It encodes CAWSVGGGNEKLFF. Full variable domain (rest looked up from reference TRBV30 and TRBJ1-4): SQTIHQWPATLVQPVGSPLSLECTVEGTSNPNLYWYRQAAGRGLQLLFYSVGIGQISSEVPQNLSASRPQDRQFILSSKKLLLSDSGFYLCAWSVGGGNEKLFFGSGTQLSVL.

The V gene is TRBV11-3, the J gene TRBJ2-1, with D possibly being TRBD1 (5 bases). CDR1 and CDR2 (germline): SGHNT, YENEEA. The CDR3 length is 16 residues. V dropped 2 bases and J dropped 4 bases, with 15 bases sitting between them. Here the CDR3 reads CASSLSRTTLYNEQFF. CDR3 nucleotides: TGTGCCAGCAGCTTATCCCGGACAACCTTATACAATGAGCAGTTCTTC.

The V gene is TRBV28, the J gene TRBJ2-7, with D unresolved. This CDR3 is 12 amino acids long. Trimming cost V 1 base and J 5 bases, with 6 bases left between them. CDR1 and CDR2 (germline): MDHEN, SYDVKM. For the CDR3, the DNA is TGTGCCAGCAGTTTATCCCGGGACGAGCAGTACTTC. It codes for CASSLSRDEQYF.

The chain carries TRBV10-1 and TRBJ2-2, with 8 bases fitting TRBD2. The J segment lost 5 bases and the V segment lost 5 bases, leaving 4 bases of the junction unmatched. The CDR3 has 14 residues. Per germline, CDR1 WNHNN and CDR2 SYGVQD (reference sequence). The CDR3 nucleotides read TGCGCCAGCAGTCCATTAGCGGGGACCGGGGAGCTGTTTTTT. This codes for CASSPLAGTGELFF.

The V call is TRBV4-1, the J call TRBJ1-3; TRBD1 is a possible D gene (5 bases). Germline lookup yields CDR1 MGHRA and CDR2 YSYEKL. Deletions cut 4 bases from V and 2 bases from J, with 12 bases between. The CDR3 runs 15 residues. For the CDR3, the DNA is TGCGCCAGCAGCCCATCCCTGGGGCCTGGAAACACCATATATTTT. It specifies CASSPSLGPGNTIYF.

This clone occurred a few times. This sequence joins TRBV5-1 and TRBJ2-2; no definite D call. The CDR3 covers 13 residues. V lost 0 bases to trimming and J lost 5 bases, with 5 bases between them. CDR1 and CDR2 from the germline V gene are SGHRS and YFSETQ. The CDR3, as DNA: TGCGCCAGCAGCTTGGAAGCTACCGGGGAGCTGTTTTTT. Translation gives CASSLEATGELFF.

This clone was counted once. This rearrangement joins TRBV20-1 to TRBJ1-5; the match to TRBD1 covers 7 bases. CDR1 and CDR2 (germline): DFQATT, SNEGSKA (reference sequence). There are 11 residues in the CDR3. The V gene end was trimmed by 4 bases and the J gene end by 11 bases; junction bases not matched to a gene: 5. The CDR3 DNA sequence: TGCAGTGCTATAAGGGGACAGACCCAGCATTTT. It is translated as CSAIRGQTQHF.

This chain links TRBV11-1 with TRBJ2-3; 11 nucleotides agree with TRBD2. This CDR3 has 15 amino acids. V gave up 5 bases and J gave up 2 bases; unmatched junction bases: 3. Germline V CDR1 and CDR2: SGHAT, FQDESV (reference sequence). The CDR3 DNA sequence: TGTGCCAGCAGCCCGGGACTAGCGGCCACAGATACGCAGTATTTT. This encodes CASSPGLAATDTQYF.